Each of the 24 T cell receptor beta chains below was sequenced from the same sample in a study of blood T cell repertoires in COVID-19. The table came from immunoSEQ multiplex PCR; TCRdb's copy has only in-frame clones and leaves some out. The sample consists of around 100,000 clones, roughly 90% of them appearing once. The sequenced sample consisted of peripheral blood. The receptors derive from a woman aged 60-75 years with acute or convalescent COVID-19.

The V and J genes are TRBV2 and TRBJ2-1, with TRBD2 as a possible D gene (6 bases). This CDR3 has 15 residues. V gave up 5 bases and J gave up 4 bases, with 15 bases separating them. Germline V gene sequence: CDR1 SNHLY, CDR2 FYNNEI. DNA of the CDR3: TGTGCCAGCAGTCGCGGGGACCCCGTATACAATGAGCAGTTCTTC. It translates to CASSRGDPVYNEQFF.

This clone was recorded once. The chain uses TRBV6-5 and TRBJ1-3; maybe TRBD1 (6 bases). The germline gives CDR1 MNHEY, CDR2 SVGAGI. Trimming took off 8 bases at V and 7 bases at J, with 9 bases between the two ends. The CDR3 covers 11 residues. CDR3 loop: CASQQGNTIYF. The CDR3 nucleotides are TGTGCCAGCCAACAGGGTAACACCATATATTTT.

J is TRBJ2-5 and V is TRBV18; weak D call: TRBD2 (5 bases). In germline, CDR1 is KGHSH, CDR2 LQKENI. This CDR3 has 16 amino acids. With 4 bases removed from V and 1 base from J, the gap between germline ends came to 16 bases. This CDR3 reads CASSRAGVVSQETQYF. CDR3 DNA sequence: TGTGCCAGCTCACGGGCGGGCGTAGTCTCCCAAGAGACCCAGTACTTC.

J is TRBJ1-6 and V is TRBV11-3; the D is unclear. Trimming removed 6 bases from V and 6 bases from J, with 18 bases in between. The CDR3 spans 16 residues. Per germline, CDR1 SGHNT and CDR2 YENEEA. The CDR3 sequence: CASREGRRTLNSPLHF. The DNA of the CDR3 is TGTGCCAGCAGGGAAGGAAGGCGGACTCTTAATTCACCCCTCCACTTT.

The CDR3 DNA reads as TGTGCCAGCAGCTTAGACCCAGGGACAGATACGCAGTATTTT. This sequence encodes CASSLDPGTDTQYF. The chain is built from TRBV7-6 and TRBJ2-3; D perhaps matches TRBD1 (5 bases). Germline-derived CDR1 and CDR2 are SGHVS and FNYEAQ. The CDR3 has 14 amino acids. V shed 1 base and J shed 3 bases, with 8 bases lying between them. Using reference TRBV7-6 and TRBJ2-3 for the parts outside the CDR3, the full variable domain is GAGVSQSPRYKVTKRGQDVALRCDPISGHVSLYWYRQALGQGPEFLTYFNYEAQQDKSGLPNDRFSAERPEGSISTLTIQRTEQRDSAMYRCASSLDPGTDTQYFGPGTRLTVL.

The chain carries TRBV11-3 and TRBJ2-3, with TRBD2 matching 11 bases. After removal of 2 bases from V and 5 bases from J, the junction contained 0 bases not matched to a gene. Germline-derived CDR1 and CDR2 are SGHNT and YENEEA. The CDR3 has 14 amino acids. The CDR3 coding sequence is TGTGCCAGCAGCTTAACTAGCGGGAGAGATACGCAGTATTTT. Encoded protein: CASSLTSGRDTQYF. Combining the CDR3 with reference TRBV11-3 and TRBJ2-3 gives the whole variable domain EAGVVQSPRYKIIEKKQPVAFWCNPISGHNTLYWYLQNLGQGPELLIRYENEEAVDDSQLPKDRFSAERLKGVDSTLKIQPAELGDSAVYLCASSLTSGRDTQYFGPGTRLTVL.

This clone was picked up one time. V is TRBV18 and J is TRBJ2-1, with 13 bases matching TRBD2. Germline V CDR1 and CDR2: KGHSH, LQKENI. Trimming took 1 base from V and 7 from J; bases not matched to a gene: 7. CDR3 length: 17 amino acids. The CDR3 DNA is TGTGCCAGCTCACCACAGACACTAGCGGGAGGGCGAAATGAGCAGTTCTTC. It specifies CASSPQTLAGGRNEQFF.

V gene TRBV20-1 combines with J gene TRBJ2-3; 11 bases line up with TRBD2. Germline CDR1 and CDR2: DFQATT and SNEGSKA (reference sequence). Germline trimming cut 3 bases from V and 8 bases from J; bases unmatched to any gene: 13. This CDR3 is built from 16 residues. CDR3 bases: TGCAGTGCTAGTCTAGGACTAGCGGGTTCTTTGGGTACGCAGTATTTT. It specifies CSASLGLAGSLGTQYF.

This rearrangement joins TRBV18 to TRBJ2-7; 11 nucleotides match TRBD2. The V and J ends lost 4 bases and 3 bases, in that order; junction bases with no gene match: 11. Germline loops: CDR1 KGHSH, CDR2 LQKENI. The CDR3 sequence is 17 residues long. CDR3 nucleotide sequence: TGTGCCAGCTCACGCTCCCAAGGACTAGCGGGTGGCTACGAGCAGTACGTC. This codes for CASSRSQGLAGGYEQYV.

The table lists this clone with a count of one. V and J are TRBV10-3 and TRBJ1-1; possible D gene TRBD1, 5 bases. Per the germline V gene, CDR1 is ENHRY and CDR2 is SYGVKD. There are 12 residues in the CDR3. V lost 4 bases and J 4 bases, leaving 7 bases between the germline ends. In DNA, the CDR3 is TGTGCCATCAGTGTCGGGGGCACTGAAGCTTTCTTT. This encodes CAISVGGTEAFF.

V is TRBV18 and J is TRBJ2-3, with a possible D match to TRBD1 (6 bases). Per the germline V gene, CDR1 is KGHSH and CDR2 is LQKENI. V was shortened by 3 bases and J by 2 bases, with 12 bases between the two germline ends. The CDR3 runs to 15 residues. The CDR3 nucleotides read TGTGCCAGCTCACCGATTGGGGGCGCCACAGATACGCAGTATTTT. This encodes CASSPIGGATDTQYF. Supplemented by reference TRBV18 and TRBJ2-3, the full variable domain reads NAGVMQNPRHLVRRRGQEARLRCSPMKGHSHVYWYRQLPEEGLKFMVYLQKENIIDESGMPKERFSAEFPKEGPSILRIQQVVRGDSAAYFCASSPIGGATDTQYFGPGTRLTVL.

This rearrangement joins TRBV7-9 to TRBJ1-2; D gene unclear. Germline CDR1 and CDR2: SEHNR and FQNEAQ (reference sequence). V lost 5 bases and J 4 bases, leaving 11 bases between the germline ends. This CDR3 has 13 amino acids. CDR3 region: CASSQRQAYGYTF. The CDR3 DNA sequence: TGTGCCAGCAGCCAGAGACAAGCCTATGGCTACACCTTC.

The chain recombines TRBV29-1 with TRBJ2-2; possibly TRBD1 for D (6 bases). V shed 3 bases and J shed 6 bases, with 14 bases lying between them. Germline V gives CDR1 SQVTM, CDR2 ANQGSEA. CDR3 length: 14 residues. CDR3 sequence reads: CSVEVTGSPGELFF. The CDR3 bases are TGCAGCGTTGAGGTTACAGGGTCCCCCGGGGAGCTGTTTTTT.

For the CDR3, the DNA is TGCGCCAGCAGTCAAACCTTTAGGGGGACAGGGAGAGGTAATGAAAAACTGTTTTTT. Translated, it gives CASSQTFRGTGRGNEKLFF. The V gene is TRBV23-1, the J gene TRBJ1-4; 9 bases are shared with TRBD1. TRBV23-1 is annotated as an ORF whose role is uncertain. V lost 2 bases, J lost 4 bases, and 14 bases stayed unmatched. This CDR3 is built from 19 residues.

This chain joins TRBV5-1 and TRBJ2-1; D gene unclear. The CDR3 is 15 amino acids. CDR1 and CDR2 (germline): SGHRS, YFSETQ. Between the trimmed V and J ends, which lost 1 base and 0 bases, there was a span of 8 bases. This CDR3 is CASSLIPGSYNEQFF. DNA of the CDR3: TGCGCCAGCAGCTTGATACCGGGCTCCTACAATGAGCAGTTCTTC.

The chain employs TRBV5-1 and TRBJ1-4; D gene unclear. V lost 4 bases, J lost 4 bases, and 11 bases lay in between. The CDR3 has 14 residues. The germline V gene encodes CDR1 SGHRS and CDR2 YFSETQ. The DNA for the CDR3 is TGCGCCAGCAGCCTGGCGGGGATTAATGAAAAACTGTTTTTT. It codes for CASSLAGINEKLFF. The whole variable domain, remainder taken from reference TRBV5-1 and TRBJ1-4, is KAGVTQTPRYLIKTRGQQVTLSCSPISGHRSVSWYQQTPGQGLQFLFEYFSETQRNKGNFPGRFSGRQFSNSRSEMNVSTLELGDSALYLCASSLAGINEKLFFGSGTQLSVL.

The chain combines TRBV12-1 with TRBJ1-3. TRBV12-1 is designated a pseudogene. The CDR3 loop spans 15 amino acids. DNA of the CDR3: TGTGCCAGCAGCCGAGCGACGTCCGGGGAAAACACCATATATTTT. It codes for CASSRATSGENTIYF.

This CDR3 reads CASSLGPSSNQPQHF. The CDR3 nucleotides read TGTGCCAGCAGTTTAGGCCCAAGTAGCAATCAGCCCCAGCATTTT. The chain is built from TRBV28 and TRBJ1-5; no clear D gene. Germline V gives CDR1 MDHEN, CDR2 SYDVKM. V was cut by 2 bases and J by 0 bases, with 8 bases left in between. The CDR3 consists of 15 residues.

This chain links TRBV4-2 with TRBJ2-2, with 10 bases fitting TRBD2. V trimming: 0 bases; J trimming: 5 bases; junction bases outside the gene matches: 3. CDR1 LGHNA and CDR2 YNFKEQ come from the germline V gene. The CDR3 spans 16 residues. The CDR3 sequence is CASSQDLAGVTGELFF. The CDR3 DNA is TGTGCCAGCAGCCAAGATCTAGCGGGAGTAACCGGGGAGCTGTTTTTT.

The chain couples TRBV7-9 to TRBJ1-6; 7 bases match TRBD1. This CDR3 region has 17 residues. Germline loops: CDR1 SEHNR, CDR2 FQNEAQ (reference sequence). Trimming took 2 bases from V and 4 from J; bases not matched to a gene: 8. CDR3 in amino acids: CASSLNHGTEYNSPLHF. The CDR3 coding sequence is TGTGCCAGCAGCTTAAATCATGGGACAGAGTATAATTCACCCCTCCACTTT.

This rearrangement joins TRBV11-1 to TRBJ2-2; weak D call: TRBD2 (5 bases). The CDR3 extends over 14 amino acids. V lost 8 bases to trimming and J lost 4 bases, with 14 bases between them. The germline CDR1 and CDR2 sequences are SGHAT and FQDESV (reference sequence). CDR3 DNA sequence: TGTGCCAGCCAACGGGGAGTGGTCACCGGGGAGCTGTTTTTT. Translation: CASQRGVVTGELFF.

This chain uses TRBV11-3 with TRBJ2-1; no firm D call. The CDR3 sequence is 14 residues long. Trimming took 1 base from V and 4 from J, leaving 8 bases between them. Germline CDR1 is SGHNT and CDR2 is YENEEA. The CDR3 DNA sequence: TGTGCCAGCAGCTTAGTGGGCACTTACAATGAGCAGTTCTTC. As protein: CASSLVGTYNEQFF.

The chain couples TRBV7-2 to TRBJ2-7, with D tentatively TRBD2 (6 bases). The V gene lost 4 bases and the J gene lost 6 bases, with 10 bases spanning the gap. The CDR3 extends over 12 amino acids. The germline gives CDR1 SGHTA, CDR2 FQGNSA. The CDR3 DNA reads TGTGCCAGCAGCTCACGTAGCGGCGAGCAGTACTTC. This sequence encodes CASSSRSGEQYF.

This clone is a singleton in its sample. This chain links TRBV7-2 with TRBJ2-3; 9 bases match TRBD2. The length of the CDR3 is 16 residues. J gave up 5 bases and V 1 base, and 7 bases lay outside the gene matches. The V gene's germline CDR1 is SGHTA and CDR2 FQGNSA. CDR3 sequence (DNA): TGTGCCAGCAGCTTAGGGTTAGCGGGAGTTGGAGATACGCAGTATTTT. This encodes CASSLGLAGVGDTQYF.